This TCR beta chain was captured in a study of early T cells in non-severe SARS-CoV-2 infection (dated by TCRdb to about 2021). Regarding the study in general: Bulk RNA from unsorted whole blood was used for TCR sequencing, so alpha and beta chains could not be paired.

Points the paper makes about the study in general: VDJdb matching was skewed toward anti-spike CD8 responses, so virus-specific expansions were likely underestimated and private and CD4 specificities were missed.

Library generation was performed with 5' RACE. The sequencer listed for this sample is NextSeq 500. The TCR library protocol attached unique molecular identifiers to individual cDNA molecules to correct for sequencing error and PCR bias. TCR alpha and beta chains were both sequenced, and the abundances of alpha and beta sequences in each sample were closely correlated with each other. In the source study's methods: Decombinator V4 was used to perform V gene, J gene and CDR3 annotation of TCR sequences. TCRs were defined as expanded if a significant change between any two time points was detected under a Poisson model with p below 0.0001. Abundances of TCRs were expressed as counts per million after normalisation to the total number of TCRs sequenced in each sample. MAIT TCRs were defined by TRAV1-2 paired with TRAJ12, TRAJ20 or TRAJ33, and iNKT TCRs by TRAV10 paired with TRAJ18. VDJdb, accessed on 1 November 2021, was searched for TCRs annotated for CMV, EBV and SARS-CoV-2, and TCRs annotated for more than one antigen were excluded. The public reads were reanalyzed by TCRdb: fastp trimming at Q25, MiXCR alignment, in-frame beta chains only. Every entry covers one CDR3 protein and lists the most common genes and DNA from its rows. The authors' filters were not applied to this entry. For this sample there are 25,000 to 35,000 distinct CDR3 sequences; about 2.7% appear just once. Together, the top ten hold over 0.65% of the sample.

The CDR3 spans 12 residues, from the cysteine through the phenylalanine. Only the CDR3 portion is preserved as DNA: 36 bases, with reading frame beginning at the first base. CDR1 and CDR2, per the germline V gene, are SQVTM and ANQGSEA. The germline ends are 9 bases apart after V is trimmed by 0 bases and J by 9 bases. Of note for this clonotype: Its antigen remains undetermined. There are no base qualities to consult, and no much larger clone falls within one base.

The study was a case-control design nested within a healthcare worker cohort in London, UK, with weekly nasopharyngeal swab PCR tests and blood sampling. Healthcare workers were enrolled in the week of the UK lockdown, from 23 to 31 March 2020, and were followed every week for up to roughly 15 weeks. Sequencing used whole blood. This TCR derives from an adult who was a healthcare worker with PCR-confirmed SARS-CoV-2 infection or an uninfected control (not recorded which). This sequence uses TRBV29-1 and TRBJ2-1; D gene: possibly TRBD2, on 6 matching bases. CDR3 reads: CSVEELASEQFF. The DNA is as follows: TGCAGCGTTGAAGAACTAGCTAGTGAGCAGTTCTTC.